What follows are 22 T cell receptor beta chains derived from one specimen sequenced in a study of blood T cell repertoires in COVID-19. Sequenced by immunoSEQ multiplex PCR; TCRdb stores in-frame clones only, minus some. Seen here are about 81,000 clones, 91% observed once, and the top ten hold 1.9%. Specimen: peripheral blood. The receptors were gathered from a woman in her fifties or sixties in a cohort sampled during active COVID-19.

The rearrangement joins TRBV11-2 to TRBJ1-5; TRBD1 aligns across 9 bases. Trimming took 0 bases from V and 5 from J; bases not matched to a gene: 5. Germline values: CDR1 SGHAT, CDR2 FQNNGV. CDR3 length equals 16 residues. CDR3 sequence reads: CASSLDGDREYQPQHF. CDR3 coding DNA: TGTGCCAGCAGCTTAGATGGGGACAGGGAATATCAGCCCCAGCATTTT.

The chain carries TRBV6-5 and TRBJ1-2; 7 positions match TRBD1. Germline-derived CDR1 and CDR2 are MNHEY and SVGAGI. The junction had 2 bases not matched to a gene; V was cut back by 0 bases and J by 4 bases. The CDR3 contains 14 residues. The CDR3: CASSYSRDSYGYTF. CDR3 bases: TGTGCCAGCAGTTACTCCCGGGACAGCTATGGCTACACCTTC.

This chain links TRBV19 with TRBJ2-5; 7 positions match TRBD2. V shed 1 base, J shed 1 base, and the junction held 3 bases outside the gene matches. CDR1 is LNHDA and CDR2 is SQIVND in the germline V gene (reference sequence). The CDR3 is made up of 15 amino acids. CDR3 nucleotide sequence: TGTGCCAGTAGTATAGGAGCTAGCGGCCAAGAGACCCAGTACTTC. Translation gives CASSIGASGQETQYF.

The V gene is TRBV3-1 (or the pseudogene TRBV3-2), the J gene TRBJ2-7; TRBD1 matches 7 bases. Unmatched junction bases numbered 11, after V lost 4 bases and J lost 5 bases. The length of the CDR3 is 15 residues. Per the germline V gene, CDR1 is LGHDT and CDR2 is YNNKEL (reference sequence). CDR3 nucleotide sequence: TGTGCCAGCAGCCGTACTCACAGGGGACGCCACGAGCAGTACTTC. It translates to CASSRTHRGRHEQYF.

This chain uses TRBV5-4 with TRBJ2-1, with D possibly TRBD1 on 5 matching bases. Germline CDR1 SGHNT, CDR2 YYREEE (reference sequence). Trimming cost V 0 bases and J 6 bases, with 22 bases left between them. The CDR3 sequence is 18 residues long. DNA for the CDR3: TGTGCCAGCAGCTTGGACGCAGGGCTTAGCACCTTGGGCAATGAGCAGTTCTTC. It specifies CASSLDAGLSTLGNEQFF. Drawing the rest from reference TRBV5-4 and TRBJ2-1, the complete variable domain is ETGVTQSPTHLIKTRGQQVTLRCSSQSGHNTVSWYQQALGQGPQFIFQYYREEENGRGNFPPRFSGLQFPNYSSELNVNALELDDSALYLCASSLDAGLSTLGNEQFFGPGTRLTVL.

The gene calls are TRBV6-5 and TRBJ2-4; maybe TRBD1 (7 bases). V was clipped by 6 bases and J by 8 bases, with 17 bases between them. Germline loops: CDR1 MNHEY, CDR2 SVGAGI. This CDR3 is built from 14 residues. CDR3 in DNA: TGTGCCAGCAGCCTTTCGACAGGGAGGCACATTCAGTACTTC. The encoded protein is CASSLSTGRHIQYF.

The chain recombines TRBV6-5 with TRBJ1-1; D not resolved. Germline V CDR1 and CDR2: MNHEY, SVGAGI. The CDR3 has 13 amino acids. V gave up 0 bases and J gave up 5 bases, with 7 bases separating them. CDR3 residues: CASSYSGSTEAFF. In DNA form, the CDR3 reads TGTGCCAGCAGTTACTCGGGCTCGACTGAAGCTTTCTTT.

The count of this clone is one. The CDR3 protein is CASRLADSTDTQYF. The CDR3 DNA is TGTGCCAGTAGACTAGCGGATAGCACAGATACGCAGTATTTT. V and J are TRBV19 and TRBJ2-3; 8 bases fit TRBD2. CDR1 is LNHDA and CDR2 is SQIVND in the germline V gene (reference sequence). The CDR3 is 14 amino acids. J was trimmed by 0 bases and V by 6 bases; bases with no gene match: 2.

V usage is TRBV19 and J usage is TRBJ2-1; 7 bases are shared with TRBD2. The CDR3 spans 15 residues. Germline CDR1 LNHDA, CDR2 SQIVND (reference sequence). V was clipped by 5 bases and J by 5 bases; unmatched bases: 9. In DNA form, the CDR3 reads TGTGCCAGTAGTGCCGCGGGGACTACCAACAATGAGCAGTTCTTC. As protein: CASSAAGTTNNEQFF.

This sequence joins TRBV9 and TRBJ2-7; 8 positions agree with TRBD1. V shed 4 bases and J 0 bases; nucleotides not matched to a gene: 12. Germline V gene data show CDR1 as SGDLS and CDR2 as YYNGEE. The CDR3 extends over 17 amino acids. The CDR3 is CASSPGTGTGSSYEQYF. Written as DNA, the CDR3 is TGTGCCAGCAGCCCCGGAACCGGGACAGGCAGCTCCTACGAGCAGTACTTC.

This chain uses TRBV6-5 with TRBJ1-1; D might be TRBD1 (6 bases). The CDR3 extends over 15 amino acids. In germline, CDR1 is MNHEY, CDR2 SVGAGI. The germline V and J ends were trimmed by 7 bases and 1 base, with 16 bases remaining between them. As DNA, the CDR3 is TGTGCCAGCACCCCTTTACAGGGTTGGAACACTGAAGCTTTCTTT. This translates into CASTPLQGWNTEAFF.

The rearrangement joins TRBV29-1 to TRBJ2-1; perhaps TRBD1 as D (5 bases). The CDR3 is 13 residues long. Germline V gives CDR1 SQVTM, CDR2 ANQGSEA. V shed 3 bases and J shed 7 bases, with 13 bases lying between them. The CDR3 sequence: CSVDRVLGNEQFF. The CDR3 DNA reads as TGCAGCGTTGACAGGGTCTTGGGGAATGAGCAGTTCTTC.

This sequence joins TRBV4-1 and TRBJ1-6; D gene ambiguous. The V gene's germline CDR1 is MGHRA and CDR2 YSYEKL. V dropped 0 bases and J dropped 9 bases, with 9 bases sitting between them. There are 14 residues in the CDR3. The CDR3 loop reads CASSQDRLTSPLHF. CDR3 in DNA: TGCGCCAGCAGCCAAGACAGGCTGACTTCACCCCTCCACTTT.

The genes are TRBV30 and TRBJ2-3; 12 positions agree with TRBD2. In germline, CDR1 is GTSNPN, CDR2 SVGIG (reference sequence). After removal of 2 bases from V and 2 bases from J, the junction contained 8 bases not matched to a gene. This CDR3 has 17 residues. The DNA of the CDR3 is TGTGCCTGGAGTTCACTTTCTAGCGGGGGGGCCACAGATACGCAGTATTTT. It translates to CAWSSLSSGGATDTQYF.

The CDR3 DNA reads TGTGCCAGCAGCCAAGATTTCCGGGGAATGAACACTGAAGCTTTCTTT. Residues: CASSQDFRGMNTEAFF. This rearrangement joins TRBV3-1 (or the pseudogene TRBV3-2) to TRBJ1-1; D is uncertain. CDR3 length equals 16 residues. Germline V gene lookup returns CDR1 LGHDT and CDR2 YNNKEL (reference sequence). Trimming removed 0 bases at V and 0 bases at J, with 11 bases between.

The CDR3 nucleotides are TGTGCCAGCAGTGTTGGAGGGGGCTATTCACCCCTCCACTTT. Protein: CASSVGGGYSPLHF. V is TRBV2 and J is TRBJ1-6, with TRBD1 identical over 7 bases. This CDR3 spans 14 amino acids. Germline V gene sequence: CDR1 SNHLY, CDR2 FYNNEI. J lost 8 bases, V lost 4 bases, and 5 bases had no gene match.

This chain uses TRBV3-1 (or the pseudogene TRBV3-2) with TRBJ2-1, with 8 bases aligning to TRBD2. The CDR3 consists of 16 residues. The V segment lost 5 bases and the J segment 0 bases; nucleotides outside the gene matches: 6. Germline V CDR1 and CDR2: LGHDT, YNNKEL (reference sequence). The CDR3 sequence: CASSAQGTSSYNEQFF. For the CDR3, the DNA is TGTGCCAGCAGCGCCCAGGGGACTAGCTCCTACAATGAGCAGTTCTTC.

The chain carries TRBV5-1 and TRBJ1-2; the D gene is possibly TRBD1 (5 bases). Germline V gene lookup returns CDR1 SGHRS and CDR2 YFSETQ. V lost 4 bases and J 2 bases, leaving 9 bases between the germline ends. The CDR3 loop spans 13 amino acids. The CDR3 DNA follows: TGCGCCAGCAGCCCACAGGAAAACTATGGCTACACCTTC. Residues: CASSPQENYGYTF.

The V and J genes are TRBV5-1 and TRBJ2-7, with 10 bases fitting TRBD1. V was clipped by 7 bases and J by 7 bases; unmatched bases: 8. This CDR3 has 13 amino acids. CDR1 SGHRS and CDR2 YFSETQ come from the germline V gene. Here the CDR3 reads CASRPDRGGEQYF. CDR3 coding DNA: TGCGCCAGCCGCCCGGACAGGGGGGGGGAGCAGTACTTC.

V is TRBV7-3 and J is TRBJ2-3, with D possibly matching TRBD2 (6 bases). In germline, CDR1 is SGHTA, CDR2 FQGTGA. The CDR3 is 13 residues long. V was clipped by 4 bases and J by 6 bases, with 11 bases between them. The chain's CDR3 is CASSSLAGDTQYF. DNA for the CDR3: TGTGCCAGCAGCTCACTAGCCGGGGATACGCAGTATTTT.

This clone was observed a single time. The chain couples TRBV7-3 to TRBJ2-3; no firm D call. Germline CDR1 is SGHTA and CDR2 is FQGTGA. This CDR3 is 13 amino acids long. V lost 4 bases to trimming and J lost 10 bases, with 15 bases between them. CDR3 coding DNA: TGTGCCAGCAGCTCCCGAACCGGTCGTCCGCAGTATTTT. This gives the protein CASSSRTGRPQYF.

The chain carries TRBV5-1 and TRBJ1-6; TRBD1 agrees at 9 bases. Germline V lookup: CDR1 SGHRS, CDR2 YFSETQ. The CDR3 is 15 amino acids. V dropped 4 bases and J dropped 9; count of bases not matched to a gene: 8. The CDR3 here is CASSASGQGSSPLHF. CDR3 bases: TGCGCCAGCAGCGCCTCGGGACAGGGTAGTTCACCCCTCCACTTT.